What follows are 25 T cell receptor beta chains derived from one specimen sequenced in a study of blood T cells in healthy people across ages (dated by TCRdb to the mid-2010s). Libraries were constructed by 5' RACE. The run used an Illumina HiSeq 2500. A second roughly 7 to 11 cycle PCR used a sample-barcoded 5' primer and a J-beta primer mix. Using fastp at Q25 and MiXCR, TCRdb reprocessed the public reads and kept productive beta chains. Duplicate CDR3 protein sequences are folded into a single record with the most common DNA and genes. The sample table contains roughly 1,800,000 distinct CDR3 sequences; only one count was recorded for about 50% of them. 2.1% of the sample belongs to the ten largest clones. Sequencing was done on a sample of blood. These receptors were collected from a woman aged 40-49 years in good health.

This clonotype appeared a few times. CDR3 sequence (DNA): TGTGCCAGCAGCCAAGAGGGACGAGCAACAGATACGCAGTATTTT. The encoded protein is CASSQEGRATDTQYF. The chain employs TRBV4-2 and TRBJ2-3, with D possibly called TRBD1 or TRBD2 (5 bases each). Trimming stripped 0 bases from V and 3 bases from J, with 10 bases between. The CDR3 runs 15 residues. The germline V gene encodes CDR1 LGHNA and CDR2 YNFKEQ.

With regard to this clonotype: A read error may account for a junction end that differs from germline. The rearrangement links TRBV12-3 or TRBV12-4 to TRBJ2-4, with TRBD1 matching 8 bases. The CDR3 is 16 residues long. The CDR3 spells CAGSFWTGKAKNIQYF. The CDR3 bases are TGTGCCGGCAGTTTTTGGACAGGGAAAGCCAAAAACATTCAGTACTTC.

This clonotype was picked up a small number of times. The chain uses TRBV3-1 and TRBJ1-5; 12 nucleotides match TRBD1. Trimming removed 4 bases from V and 1 base from J; junction bases left unmatched: 8. The CDR3 is made up of 18 amino acids. Germline assignment: CDR1 LGHDT and CDR2 YNNKEL (reference sequence). CDR3 region: CASSPPGQGAGSNQPQHF. The CDR3 coding sequence is TGTGCCAGCAGCCCTCCGGGACAGGGGGCCGGGAGCAATCAGCCCCAGCATTTT.

J is TRBJ1-1 and V is TRBV5-1; 9 nucleotides agree with TRBD1. CDR3 length: 13 residues. V trimming: 7 bases; J trimming: 8 bases; junction bases outside the gene matches: 9. The germline V gene has CDR1 SGHRS and CDR2 YFSETQ. The CDR3 sequence: CASRDREEAEAFF. The CDR3 region has the DNA TGCGCCAGCCGGGACAGGGAGGAGGCCGAAGCTTTCTTT.

V gene TRBV11-1 combines with J gene TRBJ2-5, with D possibly being TRBD1 (6 bases). The CDR3 length is 13 residues. Germline assignment: CDR1 SGHAT and CDR2 FQDESV (reference sequence). Trimming left V 7 bases short and J 1 base short, with 10 bases between. CDR3 bases: TGTGCCAGCACCAAACAGGGCCAAGAGACCCAGTACTTC. This sequence encodes CASTKQGQETQYF.

This rearrangement joins TRBV11-2 to TRBJ2-3, with TRBD2 identical over 10 bases. The CDR3 contains 20 residues. Germline CDR1 reads SGHAT; CDR2 reads FQNNGV. V trimming: 5 bases; J trimming: 2 bases; junction bases outside the gene matches: 19. CDR3 in amino acids: CASSPQQLLAGAAFTDTQYF. DNA of the CDR3: TGTGCCAGCAGCCCCCAGCAACTCCTAGCGGGGGCTGCGTTCACAGATACGCAGTATTTT.

This clonotype was counted between two and nine times. J is TRBJ2-3 and V is TRBV4-3, with D possibly being TRBD1 (6 bases). Germline V gives CDR1 LGHNA, CDR2 YSLEER. V was clipped by 2 bases and J by 3 bases, with 15 bases between them. This CDR3 region has 16 residues. The DNA of the CDR3 is TGCGCCAGCAGCCAACAACTACAGGGTTGGACAGATACGCAGTATTTT. Protein: CASSQQLQGWTDTQYF.

The chain has TRBV5-4 and TRBJ2-3, with 7 nucleotides matching TRBD1. With 4 bases clipped from V and 2 bases from J, the junction kept 7 bases outside the gene matches. Per germline, CDR1 SGHNT and CDR2 YYREEE (reference sequence). The CDR3 covers 15 residues. The CDR3 protein is CASSHRGSLTDTQYF. CDR3 DNA: TGTGCCAGCAGCCACAGGGGAAGTCTCACAGATACGCAGTATTTT. The full variable domain, with the rest looked up from reference TRBV5-4 and TRBJ2-3, is ETGVTQSPTHLIKTRGQQVTLRCSSQSGHNTVSWYQQALGQGPQFIFQYYREEENGRGNFPPRFSGLQFPNYSSELNVNALELDDSALYLCASSHRGSLTDTQYFGPGTRLTVL.

This clonotype occurred a few times. Written as DNA, the CDR3 is TGTGCCAGCAGTGCGACCGGGACAGGGGGTAACTATGGCTACACCTTC. Residues: CASSATGTGGNYGYTF. The V and J genes are TRBV28 and TRBJ1-2; 11 bases agree with TRBD1. Germline CDR1 reads MDHEN; CDR2 reads SYDVKM. This CDR3 spans 16 amino acids. Losses at the gene ends were 5 bases for V and 1 base for J; bases not matched to a gene: 6.

The genes are TRBV3-1 and TRBJ1-6; no clear D gene. Trimming shortened V by 5 bases and J by 6 bases, and 11 bases separated the two germline ends. CDR3 length: 14 amino acids. CDR1 LGHDT and CDR2 YNNKEL come from the germline V gene (reference sequence). CDR3 in DNA: TGTGCCAGCAGCTACCAGGAGATTAATTCACCCCTCCACTTT. Translation: CASSYQEINSPLHF.

The rearrangement uses TRBV21-1 and TRBJ2-3; the D call in the table, TRBD1, was not verified against the DNA. TRBV21-1 has pseudogene status. The CDR3 contains 17 residues. CDR3 protein: CASSKGRTTGFTDTQYF. As DNA, the CDR3 is TGTGCCAGCAGCAAAGGGAGGACAACGGGCTTCACAGATACGCAGTATTTT.

This clonotype was recorded a few times. The V and J genes are TRBV25-1 and TRBJ2-1, with 7 bases fitting TRBD1. Looked up from germline, CDR1 is MGHDK and CDR2 is SYGVNS. CDR3 length: 13 amino acids. Trimming took 6 bases from V and 5 from J; bases not matched to a gene: 4. The DNA for the CDR3 is TGTGCCAGCAGGAAGACAGGGAACAATGAGCAGTTCTTC. Protein: CASRKTGNNEQFF.

On this clonotype: The junction differs from germline at one of its ends, possibly a read error. The rearrangement uses TRBV6-5 and TRBJ2-5, with 7 bases matching TRBD2. CDR3 size: 13 residues. Germline V gene sequence: CDR1 MNHEY, CDR2 SVGAGI. CDR3: CASSLSAGEIQYF. For the CDR3, the DNA is TGTGCCAGCAGTCTCAGTGCGGGAGAGATCCAGTACTTC.

The CDR3 region has the DNA TGTGCCAGCAGGTCATTGAACTCCTACGAGCAGTACTTC. It encodes CASRSLNSYEQYF. The gene calls are TRBV12-3 or TRBV12-4 and TRBJ2-7; D unclear. V lost 6 bases and J lost 0, with 9 bases in between. This CDR3 comprises 13 residues.

V gene TRBV5-1 combines with J gene TRBJ1-4; a possible D gene is TRBD1 (5 bases). Trimming left V 5 bases short and J 8 bases short, with 16 bases between. CDR1 is SGHRS, CDR2 YFSETQ, per germline. The CDR3 totals 14 residues. In DNA, the CDR3 is TGCGCCAGCAGATCCGGGACCGAGGGGGAAAAACTGTTTTTT. Protein sequence: CASRSGTEGEKLFF. The full variable domain, its missing parts supplied by reference TRBV5-1 and TRBJ1-4, is KAGVTQTPRYLIKTRGQQVTLSCSPISGHRSVSWYQQTPGQGLQFLFEYFSETQRNKGNFPGRFSGRQFSNSRSEMNVSTLELGDSALYLCASRSGTEGEKLFFGSGTQLSVL.

V usage is TRBV4-3 and J usage is TRBJ2-1; tentatively, D is TRBD1 or TRBD2 (5 bases each). This CDR3 is built from 17 residues. V lost 1 base to trimming and J lost 4 bases, with 17 bases between them. CDR1 and CDR2 (germline): LGHNA, YSLEER. The CDR3 region is CASSQGGEGQFYNEQFF. CDR3 in DNA: TGCGCCAGCAGCCAAGGGGGCGAGGGGCAGTTTTACAATGAGCAGTTCTTC.

The chain carries TRBV5-1 and TRBJ2-5; D remains unclear. Germline-derived CDR1 and CDR2 are SGHRS and YFSETQ. V lost 5 bases, J lost 0 bases, and 14 bases lay in between. This CDR3 comprises 15 residues. CDR3 in amino acids: CASSLRPTYQETQYF. In DNA, the CDR3 is TGCGCCAGCAGTCTAAGACCGACGTACCAAGAGACCCAGTACTTC.

This clonotype has just a few counts. The V and J genes are TRBV11-2 and TRBJ2-5; tentative D call: TRBD2 (5 bases). Trimming pared 5 bases from V and 5 bases from J, leaving 18 bases between. CDR1 SGHAT and CDR2 FQNNGV come from the germline V gene. CDR3 length: 15 residues. The CDR3 is CASSPRSSQWETQYF. The CDR3 DNA follows: TGTGCCAGCAGCCCCAGGTCTAGCCAGTGGGAGACCCAGTACTTC.

The chain couples TRBV5-1 to TRBJ1-4; no firm D call. V was pared by 0 bases and J by 3 bases, with 6 bases between. The CDR3 is 14 residues long. Per germline, CDR1 SGHRS and CDR2 YFSETQ. CDR3 region: CASSLALANEKLFF. The CDR3 DNA reads TGCGCCAGCAGCTTGGCTTTGGCTAATGAAAAACTGTTTTTT.

This clonotype came up a few times. The J gene is TRBJ2-7, the V gene TRBV7-9; 13 bases align to TRBD2. CDR3 length equals 18 residues. Germline values: CDR1 SEHNR, CDR2 FQNEAQ (reference sequence). V was pared by 5 bases and J by 0 bases, with 10 bases of the junction left unmatched. The CDR3, as DNA: TGTGCCAGCAGCGGTGGACTAGCGGGGGTTCCCATCTCCTACGAGCAGTACTTC. Translation: CASSGGLAGVPISYEQYF.

This clonotype was seen a few times. The CDR3 nucleotides are TGCAGTGCTAGACACGGCGATACGCAGTATTTT. Amino acid sequence: CSARHGDTQYF. This chain links TRBV20-1 with TRBJ2-3; D call uncertain. Germline V gene lookup returns CDR1 DFQATT and CDR2 SNEGSKA (reference sequence). Trimming took 2 bases from V and 6 from J, leaving 6 bases between them. CDR3 length equals 11 residues.

The J gene is TRBJ1-5, the V gene TRBV10-3, with D possibly being TRBD1 (5 bases). CDR3 length: 12 amino acids. Between the trimmed V and J ends, which lost 8 bases and 9 bases, there was a span of 14 bases. CDR1 and CDR2 (germline): ENHRY, SYGVKD. DNA of the CDR3: TGTGCCATCTGGGGCGGCCTCGGGCCCCAGCATTTT. Translated, it gives CAIWGGLGPQHF.

The rearrangement joins TRBV7-2 to TRBJ2-1, with D hard to call. The CDR3 is 14 amino acids. From germline, CDR1 is SGHTA and CDR2 FQGNSA. Trimming removed 5 bases from V and 7 bases from J, with 15 bases in between. The CDR3 sequence: CASSELPGRNEQFF. The CDR3 coding sequence is TGTGCCAGCAGCGAACTGCCTGGCAGGAATGAGCAGTTCTTC. The full variable domain, rest sourced from reference TRBV7-2 and TRBJ2-1, is GAGVSQSPSNKVTEKGKDVELRCDPISGHTALYWYRQSLGQGLEFLIYFQGNSAPDKSGLPSDRFSAERTGGSVSTLTIQRTQQEDSAVYLCASSELPGRNEQFFGPGTRLTVL.

V gene TRBV4-1 combines with J gene TRBJ1-2; tentatively, D is TRBD1 (5 bases). V was shortened by 4 bases and J by 5 bases, with 14 bases between the two germline ends. The CDR3 has 14 amino acids. From germline, CDR1 is MGHRA and CDR2 YSYEKL. The CDR3 loop is CASSRRQDIYGYTF. For the CDR3, the DNA is TGCGCCAGCAGCCGAAGGCAGGACATATATGGCTACACCTTC.

For this clonotype: At one end the junction does not follow the germline gene, possibly because of a read error. The genes are TRBV5-1 and TRBJ2-5; the match to TRBD2 covers 15 bases. Germline loops: CDR1 SGHRS, CDR2 YFSETQ. This CDR3 contains 16 residues. The CDR3 here is CAGSLGLAGGQETQYF. Here the CDR3 DNA reads TGCGCCGGCAGCCTGGGACTAGCGGGGGGACAAGAGACCCAGTACTTC.